This TCR beta chain was obtained from a study of T cells in placental villitis. Study-wide results and limits: Bulk tissue sequencing could not separate helper, regulatory or cytotoxic T cells, nor maternal from fetal cells. Villitis of unknown etiology placentae had higher clonality than controls, median roughly 0.057 versus 0.006. Infectious CMV placentae carried more CMV-specific clones (0.011) than villitis of unknown etiology (roughly 0.001). Limited clone sharing suggested no single initiating antigen in villitis of unknown etiology.

CDR3 length equals 14 residues. Germline CDR1 is PRHDT and CDR2 is FYEKMQ (reference sequence). Trimming at V came to 5 bases and at J to 2 bases, leaving 6 bases not matched to a gene. Higher gravidity, parity and prior miscarriages marked mothers with villitis of unknown etiology. The immunoSEQ assay was v4. Profiling relied on immunoSEQ multiplex PCR, and the TCRdb table lists in-frame clones only, not all of them. The sample contains approximately 1,500 clones, about 86% of which appear only once. In its sample, this clone ranks as large. Its target is unknown. This sample also contains other DNA sequences that code for the same CDR3.

Sequenced: placental tissue containing maternal and fetal cells. This chain uses TRBV13 with TRBJ2-7, with 7 positions matching TRBD1. This sequence originates from a human patient with villitis of unknown etiology; the placental T cells may come from both mother and fetus. CDR3 sequence: CASSPQGDPYEQYF. Written as DNA, the CDR3 is TGTGCCAGCAGCCCCCAGGGGGACCCCTACGAGCAGTACTTC.